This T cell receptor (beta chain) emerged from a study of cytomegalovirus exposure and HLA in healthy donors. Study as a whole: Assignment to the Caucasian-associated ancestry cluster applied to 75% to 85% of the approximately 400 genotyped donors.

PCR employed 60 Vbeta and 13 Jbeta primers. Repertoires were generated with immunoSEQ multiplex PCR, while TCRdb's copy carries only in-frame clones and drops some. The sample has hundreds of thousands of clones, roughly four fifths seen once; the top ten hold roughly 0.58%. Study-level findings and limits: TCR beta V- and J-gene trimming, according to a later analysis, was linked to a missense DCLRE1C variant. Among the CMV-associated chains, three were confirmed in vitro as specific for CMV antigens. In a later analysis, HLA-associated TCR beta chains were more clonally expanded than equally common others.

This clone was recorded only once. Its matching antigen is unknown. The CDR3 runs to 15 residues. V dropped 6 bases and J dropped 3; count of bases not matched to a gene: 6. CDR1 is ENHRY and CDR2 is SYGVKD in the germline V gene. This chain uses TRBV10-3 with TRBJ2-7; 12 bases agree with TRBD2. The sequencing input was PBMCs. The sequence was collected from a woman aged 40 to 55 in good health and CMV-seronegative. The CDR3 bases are TGTGCCATCAGCCCCAGGACTAGCGGGAACTACGAGCAGTACTTC. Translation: CAISPRTSGNYEQYF.